The TCR beta chain under discussion was sequenced for a study of identical twins. This clonotype was recorded only once. TCRdb analysed the 5' RACE reads with MiXCR anew, one entry per CDR3 protein. The sample contains 350,000 or so distinct CDR3 sequences, approximately 10% of which appear only once. Germline lookup yields CDR1 SGHVS and CDR2 FNYEAQ. V was cut by 0 bases and J by 8 bases, with 8 bases left in between. This CDR3 has 13 residues. Sequencing used naive T cells sorted from blood. The source is a woman between 50 and 59 years old in good health. The chain has TRBV7-6 and TRBJ2-1; D is uncertain. CDR3: CASSLADRYEQFF. For the CDR3, the DNA is TGTGCCAGCAGCTTAGCCGACCGGTATGAGCAGTTCTTC.